This T cell receptor (beta chain) was retrieved from a study of blood T cell repertoires in COVID-19. As for the study in general: Some COVID-19 samples were acute and others convalescent; all came from the United States, Italy and Spain. Sources were T cells, B-cell-depleted T cells, or PBMCs; the material itself was cDNA or gDNA.

The V gene end was trimmed by 1 base and the J gene end by 1 base; junction bases not matched to a gene: 5. Germline CDR1 MNHNS, CDR2 SASEGT. The CDR3 extends over 16 amino acids. Authors' processing steps: Using reference gene primer amplification, nucleated cell counts were estimated. The protocol was immunoSEQ multiplex PCR, while the TCRdb copy is restricted to in-frame clones and leaves out a portion. For V, J and clone size, that table is used; D and trimming come from the DNA. The sample holds about 92,000 clones, 91% seen once. Specimen: peripheral blood. The TCR sequence derives from a human donor with active COVID-19. The donor label of this sample is uncertain. The chain joins TRBV6-1 to TRBJ2-3; 7 bases match TRBD2. The CDR3 DNA reads as TGTGCCAGCAGTGAAGGGCGGGGGTTCCGCACAGATACGCAGTATTTT. Protein sequence: CASSEGRGFRTDTQYF.